Described below is a single T cell receptor (beta chain) sequence and its context. The data belong to a study of OX40 agonist ivuxolimab in advanced cancers. Baseline was the first blood sampling point, followed by cycle 4 day 1 and cycle 7 day 1. Germline V gene data show CDR1 as SGHKS and CDR2 as YYEKEE (reference sequence). V was pared by 1 base and J by 3 bases, with 16 bases between. CDR3 length: 17 residues. TCRdb keeps only in-frame clones here, not all; method: immunoSEQ multiplex PCR. The sample consists of some 100,000 clones, nearly 90% of them appearing once. This TCR derives from an adult with an advanced solid tumor such as melanoma, head and neck, liver or kidney cancer. The genes are TRBV5-5 and TRBJ2-2; either TRBD1 or TRBD2 may fit D (5 bases each). Material: CD4+ or CD8+ T cells sorted from blood, obtained in a trial of the OX40 agonist ivuxolimab. The CDR3 DNA reads TGTGCCAGCAGCTTGCCCTGGGGGTGGCGGGACACCGGGGAGCTGTTTTTT. Translation gives CASSLPWGWRDTGELFF.